This T cell receptor (beta chain) was recorded in a study of technical replicates of blood from several donors. The CDR3 covers 15 residues. V shed 6 bases and J shed 0 bases, with 14 bases lying between them. Germline V gene lookup returns CDR1 MNHNS and CDR2 SASEGT. Method: immunoSEQ multiplex PCR; TCRdb's copy keeps in-frame clones and lacks some. This table has tens of thousands of clones, more than 85% appearing once. Sequenced: PBMCs. This TCR came from a human donor in good health. Some clones in this sample may be carry-over from other donors' samples. This chain links TRBV6-1 with TRBJ1-1, with D perhaps TRBD1 (5 bases). The DNA of the CDR3 is TGTGCCAGCAGCAATCAGCAGGGATTGAACACTGAAGCTTTCTTT. Translation gives CASSNQQGLNTEAFF.